The entry below gives a single T cell receptor beta chain sequence along with its context. The record originates from a study of blood T cell repertoires in COVID-19. Under the authors' procedure: Estimates of nucleated cell counts were drawn from the amplification of reference gene primers. Produced via immunoSEQ multiplex PCR; TCRdb's table is partial and in-frame only. That table supplies the V and J calls and clone size; D and trimming were determined from the DNA. The top ten hold 1.8% of the sample, which has roughly 520,000 clones, roughly 90% seen once. Across 24 US areas, participants ranged in age from about 18 to 89 years. Germline CDR1 reads PRHDT; CDR2 reads FYEKMQ (reference sequence). V was clipped by 4 bases and J by 9 bases; unmatched bases: 3. The CDR3 contains 12 residues.

This receptor was identified in a woman in her thirties or forties who had recovered from COVID-19. The chain employs TRBV13 and TRBJ1-5; 7 bases are a match to TRBD1. Material: PBMCs or T cells enriched from blood (not recorded which). The CDR3 sequence: CASSSYRGPQHF. CDR3 coding DNA: TGTGCCAGCAGCTCATACAGGGGGCCCCAGCATTTT.